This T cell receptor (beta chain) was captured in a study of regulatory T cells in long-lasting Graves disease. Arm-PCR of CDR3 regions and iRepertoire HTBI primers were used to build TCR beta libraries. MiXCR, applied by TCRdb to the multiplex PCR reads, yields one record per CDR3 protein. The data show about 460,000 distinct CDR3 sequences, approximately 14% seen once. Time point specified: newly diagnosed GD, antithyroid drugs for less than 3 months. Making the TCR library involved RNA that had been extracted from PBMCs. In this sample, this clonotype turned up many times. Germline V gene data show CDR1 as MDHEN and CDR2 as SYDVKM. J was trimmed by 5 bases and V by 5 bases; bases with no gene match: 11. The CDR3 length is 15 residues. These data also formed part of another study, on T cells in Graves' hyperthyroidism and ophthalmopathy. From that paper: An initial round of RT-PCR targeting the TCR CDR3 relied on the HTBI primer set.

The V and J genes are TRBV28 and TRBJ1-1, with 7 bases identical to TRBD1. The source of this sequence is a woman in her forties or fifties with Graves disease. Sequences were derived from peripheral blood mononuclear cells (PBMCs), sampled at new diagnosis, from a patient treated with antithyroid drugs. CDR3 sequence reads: CASSPTGSRKTEAFF. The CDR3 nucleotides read TGTGCCAGCAGTCCGACAGGGAGCCGAAAAACTGAAGCTTTCTTT.